These 25 T cell receptor beta chains were all obtained from the same sample, sequenced in a study of PD-1 blockade in classical Hodgkin lymphoma. TCRdb's table, derived via immunoSEQ multiplex PCR, lists solely in-frame clones and lacks some. The sample has about 37,000 clones, about 80% seen once. All the patients suffered relapse after autologous stem cell transplantation, and brentuximab vedotin exposure differed. The sequencing here drew on peripheral blood mononuclear cells (PBMCs), taken before the second cycle of nivolumab. The receptor source for this set is a human donor with classical Hodgkin lymphoma.

The chain links TRBV5-6 to TRBJ2-1; weak D call: TRBD2 (6 bases). CDR1 is SGHDT and CDR2 is YYEEEE in the germline V gene. Trimming cost V 4 bases and J 6 bases, with 14 bases left between them. The CDR3 consists of 14 residues. The CDR3: CASSVGGGGNEQFF. DNA for the CDR3: TGTGCCAGCAGCGTGGGTGGGGGAGGCAATGAGCAGTTCTTC.

V and J are TRBV11-2 and TRBJ2-1, with D tentatively TRBD1 (5 bases). The CDR3 is 13 residues long. V dropped 1 base and J dropped 4 bases, with 5 bases sitting between them. Looked up from germline, CDR1 is SGHAT and CDR2 is FQNNGV. Written as DNA, the CDR3 is TGTGCCAGCAGCTTAGGACAGTACAATGAGCAGTTCTTC. Protein sequence: CASSLGQYNEQFF. Looking up the rest from reference TRBV11-2 and TRBJ2-1 gives the full variable domain: EAGVAQSPRYKIIEKRQSVAFWCNPISGHATLYWYQQILGQGPKLLIQFQNNGVVDDSQLPKDRFSAERLKGVDSTLKIQPAKLEDSAVYLCASSLGQYNEQFFGPGTRLTVL.

The V call is TRBV5-1, the J call TRBJ1-4; unclear D gene. Deletions cut 4 bases from V and 2 bases from J, with 9 bases between. The germline V gene encodes CDR1 SGHRS and CDR2 YFSETQ. There are 14 residues in the CDR3. This CDR3 reads CASSREMTNEKLFF. The CDR3 DNA reads as TGCGCCAGCAGCCGGGAGATGACTAATGAAAAACTGTTTTTT.

The J gene is TRBJ1-1, the V gene TRBV4-1; D is unresolved. V lost 5 bases and J lost 1, with 11 bases in between. This CDR3 spans 14 amino acids. The germline V gene has CDR1 MGHRA and CDR2 YSYEKL. The CDR3 coding sequence is TGCGCCAGCAGCGGTCCCCTTCGGAACACTGAAGCTTTCTTT. Protein product: CASSGPLRNTEAFF.

The V and J genes are TRBV7-2 and TRBJ2-7, with TRBD1 matching over 8 bases. Germline V gives CDR1 SGHTA, CDR2 FQGNSA. There are 15 residues in the CDR3. Losses at the gene ends were 5 bases for V and 2 bases for J; bases not matched to a gene: 8. The CDR3 region is CASSLDRGDTYEQYF. The CDR3, as DNA: TGTGCCAGCAGCCTCGACAGGGGTGATACCTACGAGCAGTACTTC.

This clone was seen more than once but under ten times. The chain carries TRBV15 and TRBJ2-1; D not resolved. V lost 3 bases, J lost 0 bases, and 9 bases lay in between. This CDR3 has 15 residues. CDR1 is LNHNV, CDR2 YYDKDF, per germline (reference sequence). For the CDR3, the DNA is TGTGCCACCAGCAGCGGATTGAGCTCCTACAATGAGCAGTTCTTC. Translated: CATSSGLSSYNEQFF.

CDR3: CASSGERGGPHEQYF. Written as DNA, the CDR3 is TGTGCCAGCAGTGGAGAGCGGGGGGGCCCCCACGAGCAGTACTTC. V usage is TRBV6-1 and J usage is TRBJ2-7, with 10 bases matching TRBD2. The CDR3 totals 15 residues. The V and J ends lost 4 bases and 5 bases, in that order; junction bases with no gene match: 8. The germline CDR1 and CDR2 sequences are MNHNS and SASEGT.

The J gene is TRBJ2-3, the V gene TRBV6-5; D may be TRBD2 (5 bases). The CDR3 runs 15 residues. The V gene lost 7 bases and the J gene lost 1 base, with 15 bases spanning the gap. CDR1 is MNHEY and CDR2 is SVGAGI in the germline V gene. The CDR3 spells CASTPERVGTDTQYF. In DNA, the CDR3 is TGTGCCAGCACCCCTGAGAGGGTGGGCACAGATACGCAGTATTTT.

The rearrangement joins TRBV9 to TRBJ1-3, with a weak D call TRBD1 (5 bases). Between the trimmed V and J ends, which lost 2 bases and 5 bases, there was a span of 11 bases. CDR3 length equals 14 residues. The germline V gene encodes CDR1 SGDLS and CDR2 YYNGEE. As DNA, the CDR3 is TGTGCCAGCAGCGTGGGGGGTTTGAGAAACACCATATATTTT. Encoded protein: CASSVGGLRNTIYF.

The chain joins TRBV19 to TRBJ2-7; 9 bases match TRBD1. This CDR3 is 15 amino acids long. After removal of 1 base from V and 2 bases from J, the junction contained 3 bases not matched to a gene. Per germline, CDR1 LNHDA and CDR2 SQIVND (reference sequence). DNA of the CDR3: TGTGCCAGTAGTATAGGGACAGGGGAGGCCTACGAGCAGTACTTC. Protein product: CASSIGTGEAYEQYF.

The CDR3 DNA is TGTGCCAGCAGTGATCCCCCCCACTACGAGCAGTACTTC. It translates to CASSDPPHYEQYF. The chain recombines TRBV25-1 with TRBJ2-7; D gene ambiguous. V dropped 3 bases and J dropped 3 bases, with 9 bases sitting between them. Germline CDR1 and CDR2: MGHDK and SYGVNS. The CDR3 covers 13 residues.

This clone was counted a single time. The chain's CDR3 is CASSVPAGFEAFF. Here the CDR3 DNA reads TGCGCCAGCAGCGTGCCAGCCGGGTTTGAAGCTTTCTTT. This chain joins TRBV4-1 and TRBJ1-1; D gene ambiguous. The CDR3 is made up of 13 amino acids. Germline V gene data show CDR1 as MGHRA and CDR2 as YSYEKL. Between the trimmed V and J ends, which lost 5 bases and 7 bases, there was a span of 14 bases.

The rearrangement links TRBV14 to TRBJ1-2, with D tentatively TRBD1 (5 bases). V lost 4 bases to trimming and J lost 5 bases, with 14 bases between them. The CDR3 spans 14 residues. From germline, CDR1 is SGHDN and CDR2 FVKESK. CDR3 DNA sequence: TGTGCCAGCAGCCGGTGGGGGATAGATTATGGCTACACCTTC. Amino acid sequence: CASSRWGIDYGYTF.

The gene calls are TRBV6-6 and TRBJ1-6; TRBD1 might be the D (5 bases). The V end lost 5 bases, the J end lost 7 bases, and 15 bases lay between the germline ends. CDR3 length: 15 amino acids. Germline V gene sequence: CDR1 MNHNY, CDR2 SVGAGI (reference sequence). CDR3 nucleotides: TGTGCCAGCAGTATCCAAGGGGCTCAAAATTCACCCCTCCACTTT. It yields the protein CASSIQGAQNSPLHF.

The CDR3: CASSQSLPGPGYNSPLHF. The CDR3 DNA reads as TGCGCCAGCAGCCAATCACTTCCGGGCCCCGGTTATAATTCACCCCTCCACTTT. The rearrangement uses TRBV4-3 and TRBJ1-6; no clear D. The CDR3 is 18 residues long. CDR1 LGHNA and CDR2 YSLEER come from the germline V gene. Trimming removed 2 bases at V and 4 bases at J, with 18 bases between.

This clone came up a few times. The V gene is TRBV7-2, the J gene TRBJ1-5; the D gene is possibly TRBD1 (5 bases). In germline, CDR1 is SGHTA, CDR2 FQGNSA. Between the trimmed V and J ends, which lost 2 bases and 0 bases, there was a span of 11 bases. The CDR3 consists of 16 residues. The CDR3 sequence is CASSLLGQGSNQPQHF. The CDR3 DNA reads as TGTGCCAGCAGCTTATTAGGCCAGGGTAGCAATCAGCCCCAGCATTTT.

The J gene is TRBJ1-6, the V gene TRBV11-2, with 8 bases identical to TRBD1. Germline CDR1 and CDR2: SGHAT and FQNNGV. This CDR3 region has 17 residues. Germline trimming cut 5 bases from V and 1 base from J; bases unmatched to any gene: 7. The chain's CDR3 is CASSLDRVWSYNSPLHF. In DNA form, the CDR3 reads TGTGCCAGCAGCCTGGACAGGGTGTGGTCCTATAATTCACCCCTCCACTTT.

This chain uses TRBV19 with TRBJ2-2; perhaps TRBD1 as D (5 bases). Germline lookup yields CDR1 LNHDA and CDR2 SQIVND (reference sequence). V was cut by 8 bases and J by 4 bases, with 8 bases left in between. This CDR3 is 12 amino acids long. The CDR3 region has the DNA TGTGCCAGTGAAGGGGCCACCGGGGAGCTGTTTTTT. Its protein is CASEGATGELFF.

The V and J genes are TRBV4-3 and TRBJ2-1; the D gene is possibly TRBD1 (6 bases). The CDR3 has 17 residues. Germline V gives CDR1 LGHNA, CDR2 YSLEER. Trimming cost V 0 bases and J 5 bases, with 17 bases left between them. CDR3 coding DNA: TGCGCCAGCAGCCAAGATTATTCCCGGGACATTGACAATGAGCAGTTCTTC. Protein sequence: CASSQDYSRDIDNEQFF.

This clone was seen just once. The chain employs TRBV27 and TRBJ1-4; D is ambiguous. Trimming shortened V by 2 bases and J by 3 bases, and 7 bases separated the two germline ends. CDR3 size: 14 residues. Germline lookup yields CDR1 MNHEY and CDR2 SMNVEV (reference sequence). The DNA of the CDR3 is TGTGCCAGCAGTTTAAGGTTCCCTAATGAAAAACTGTTTTTT. Its translation is CASSLRFPNEKLFF.

This clone was observed once. The chain is built from TRBV29-1 and TRBJ2-3; 9 bases match TRBD1. The junction had 10 bases not matched to a gene; V was cut back by 5 bases and J by 4 bases. Germline V CDR1 and CDR2: SQVTM, ANQGSEA. The CDR3 totals 15 residues. The CDR3 DNA follows: TGCAGCGTTCTGAAGAGGGACAGGGAGCCAGATACGCAGTATTTT. Translated: CSVLKRDREPDTQYF.

The chain recombines TRBV2 with TRBJ1-1, with a tentative D call TRBD1 (5 bases). The germline CDR1 and CDR2 sequences are SNHLY and FYNNEI. Deletions cut 6 bases from V and 5 bases from J, with 10 bases between. This CDR3 has 12 amino acids. This CDR3 reads CASSNGGTEAFF. The CDR3 DNA is TGTGCCAGCAGCAACGGGGGGACTGAAGCTTTCTTT.

This sequence joins TRBV27 and TRBJ2-7; TRBD2 agrees at 10 bases. V lost 4 bases, J lost 2 bases, and 5 bases stayed unmatched. The germline V gene encodes CDR1 MNHEY and CDR2 SMNVEV (reference sequence). The CDR3 spans 15 residues. The CDR3, as DNA: TGTGCCAGCAGTTATTCGAGCGGGGGGGCCTACGAGCAGTACTTC. Protein sequence: CASSYSSGGAYEQYF.

The CDR3 sequence: CASSSKAQGLNTEAFF. CDR3 nucleotide sequence: TGTGCCAGCAGCTCGAAGGCTCAGGGTTTGAACACTGAAGCTTTCTTT. The rearrangement links TRBV5-8 to TRBJ1-1; weak D call: TRBD1 (5 bases). This CDR3 has 16 amino acids. The V end lost 3 bases, the J end lost 0 bases, and 15 bases lay between the germline ends. Germline V lookup: CDR1 SGHTS, CDR2 YDEGEE.

The chain couples TRBV2 to TRBJ2-7; the D gene is possibly TRBD1 (6 bases). The length of the CDR3 is 12 residues. V shed 8 bases and J shed 4 bases, with 12 bases lying between them. CDR1 and CDR2 from the germline V gene are SNHLY and FYNNEI. The CDR3, as DNA: TGTGCCAGCGCAGGGGAGCAATACGAGCAGTACTTC. Its protein product is CASAGEQYEQYF.